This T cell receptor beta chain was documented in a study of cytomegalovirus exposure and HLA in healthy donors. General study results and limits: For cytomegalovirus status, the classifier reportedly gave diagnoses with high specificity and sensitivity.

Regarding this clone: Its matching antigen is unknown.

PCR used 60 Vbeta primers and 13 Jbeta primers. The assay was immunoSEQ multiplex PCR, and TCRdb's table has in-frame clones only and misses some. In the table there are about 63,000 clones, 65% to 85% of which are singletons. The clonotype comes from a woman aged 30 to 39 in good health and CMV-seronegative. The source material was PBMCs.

The CDR3 nucleotides are TGTGCCAGCGTAGGGGGCCTGGGCACTGAAGCTTTCTTT. Translating it yields CASVGGLGTEAFF. The chain joins TRBV27 to TRBJ1-1; TRBD1 aligns across 7 bases. CDR1 and CDR2 (germline): MNHEY, SMNVEV (reference sequence). V lost 8 bases to trimming and J lost 4 bases; unmatched junction nucleotides: 7. This CDR3 has 13 amino acids.